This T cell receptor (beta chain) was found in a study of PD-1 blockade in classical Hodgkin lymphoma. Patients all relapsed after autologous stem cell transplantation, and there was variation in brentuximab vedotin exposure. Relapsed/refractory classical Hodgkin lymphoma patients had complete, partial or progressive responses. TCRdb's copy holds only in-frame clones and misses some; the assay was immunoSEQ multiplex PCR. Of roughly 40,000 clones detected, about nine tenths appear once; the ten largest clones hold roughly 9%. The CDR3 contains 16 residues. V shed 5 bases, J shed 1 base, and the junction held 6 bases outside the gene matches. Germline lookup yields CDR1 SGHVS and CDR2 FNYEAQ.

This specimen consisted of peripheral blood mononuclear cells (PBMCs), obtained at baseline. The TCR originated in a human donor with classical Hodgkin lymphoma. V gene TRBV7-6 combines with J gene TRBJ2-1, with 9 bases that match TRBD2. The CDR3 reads CASSKERGDSYNEQFF. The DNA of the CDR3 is TGTGCCAGCAGCAAGGAGCGGGGGGATTCCTACAATGAGCAGTTCTTC.